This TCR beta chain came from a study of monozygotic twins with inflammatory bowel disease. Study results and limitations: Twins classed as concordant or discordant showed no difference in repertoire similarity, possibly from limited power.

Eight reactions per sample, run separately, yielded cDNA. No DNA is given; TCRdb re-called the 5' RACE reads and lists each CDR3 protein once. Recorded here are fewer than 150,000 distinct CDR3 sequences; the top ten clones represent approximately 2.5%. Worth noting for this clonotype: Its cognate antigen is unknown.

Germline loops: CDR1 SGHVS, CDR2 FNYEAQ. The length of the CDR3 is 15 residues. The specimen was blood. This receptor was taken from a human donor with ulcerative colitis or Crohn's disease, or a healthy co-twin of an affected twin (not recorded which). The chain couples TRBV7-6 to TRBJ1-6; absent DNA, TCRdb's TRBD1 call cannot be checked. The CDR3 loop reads CASSLIGAGNSPLHF.